The TCR beta chain under discussion was sequenced for a study of cytomegalovirus exposure and HLA in healthy donors. Study-level findings and limits: In a later analysis, at a false discovery rate of 0.05, over 15,000 TCR beta sequences were associated with HLA alleles.

Germline lookup yields CDR1 MNHEY and CDR2 SMNVEV (reference sequence). The CDR3 extends over 12 amino acids. Trimming removed 6 bases from V and 4 bases from J; junction bases left unmatched: 2. To note about this clone: The antigen is unknown.

With 60 Vbeta and 13 Jbeta primers, the PCR was carried out. TCRdb's table, derived via immunoSEQ multiplex PCR, lists solely in-frame clones and lacks some. The sample has around 110,000 clones; 75% are singletons. The TCR comes from a woman younger than 35 in good health and CMV-seronegative. The sequenced material came from PBMCs. The V call is TRBV27, the J call TRBJ2-7; 8 positions match TRBD1. The CDR3 sequence: CASRHRGYEQYF. The CDR3 nucleotides read TGTGCCAGCAGACACAGGGGGTACGAGCAGTACTTC.